This TCR beta chain stems from a study of PD-L1 blockade in urothelial cancer. Study as a whole: A median of roughly 150,000 T cells was found in the blood samples.

Only a few counts were recorded for this clone. Germline values: CDR1 SGHTA, CDR2 FQGNSA. V was clipped by 5 bases and J by 8 bases; unmatched bases: 7. This CDR3 has 13 residues. Only in-frame clones appear in the TCRdb table, and some are missing; sequencing was by immunoSEQ multiplex PCR. Among approximately 71,000 clones, 84% were seen once, and the ten largest hold 9% to 9.5%. Time point described: pretreatment peripheral blood. The TCR sequence derives from a woman in her seventies with urothelial cancer. The input for sequencing was PBMCs, taken around atezolizumab (anti-PD-L1) treatment. This sequence joins TRBV7-2 and TRBJ1-2; 8 bases fit TRBD1. CDR3 amino acids: CASSTRQGRGYTF. As DNA, the CDR3 is TGTGCCAGCAGCACCCGACAGGGGAGAGGCTACACCTTC.